This T cell receptor beta chain comes out of a study of blood T cells in healthy people across ages. Overall study context: Per two T cells, about one barcoded beta molecule was captured through template switching. Notes on the study in general: Because donor CMV status was unknown, expanded clonotype changes were possibly confounded.

Germline loops: CDR1 MNHEY, CDR2 SMNVEV (reference sequence). The length of the CDR3 is 13 residues. The V and J ends lost 3 bases and 7 bases respectively, with 13 bases between them. Together with a sample-barcoded 5' primer, a J-beta primer mix was included in a second PCR lasting about 7 to 12 cycles. TCRdb fed the 5' RACE reads into MiXCR, producing one record per CDR3 protein. The table includes about 1.6 million distinct CDR3 sequences, about 35% detected once. As for this clonotype: Its antigen remains unknown.

Each donor supplied approximately 10 milliliters of peripheral blood. The V gene is TRBV27, the J gene TRBJ2-7; tentative D call: TRBD2 (6 bases). The sequencing input was blood. The clonotype was recovered from a woman in her thirties in good health. The chain's CDR3 is CASSFPGADEQYF. CDR3 coding DNA: TGTGCCAGCAGTTTTCCGGGAGCGGATGAGCAGTACTTC.